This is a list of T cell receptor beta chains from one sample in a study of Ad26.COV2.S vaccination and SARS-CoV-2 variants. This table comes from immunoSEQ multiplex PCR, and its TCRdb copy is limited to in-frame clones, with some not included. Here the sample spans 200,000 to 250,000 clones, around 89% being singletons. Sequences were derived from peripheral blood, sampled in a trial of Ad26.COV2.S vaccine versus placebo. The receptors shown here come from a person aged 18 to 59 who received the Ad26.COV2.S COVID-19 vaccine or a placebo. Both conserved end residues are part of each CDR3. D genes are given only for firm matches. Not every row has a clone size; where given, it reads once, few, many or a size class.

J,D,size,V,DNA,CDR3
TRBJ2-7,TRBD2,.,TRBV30,TGTGCCTGGAGTGGGTTTAGCGGGAGGATATACGAGCAGTACTTC,CAWSGFSGRIYEQYF
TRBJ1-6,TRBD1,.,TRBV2,TGTGCCACCGAGACAGGGAGCGGGAATTCACCCCTCCACTTT,CATETGSGNSPLHF
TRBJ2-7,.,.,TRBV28,TGTGCCAGCAGTTTTCAGGGGCAGGCCTACGAGCAGTACTTC,CASSFQGQAYEQYF
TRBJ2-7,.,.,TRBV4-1,TGCGCCAGCAGCCACCCCGGGAGGACAGCCTCCTACGAGCAGTACTTC,CASSHPGRTASYEQYF
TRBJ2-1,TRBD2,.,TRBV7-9,TGTGCCAGCAGCTTACGGGGGGGCCTAGACAATGAGCAGTTCTTC,CASSLRGGLDNEQFF
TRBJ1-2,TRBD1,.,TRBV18,TGTGCCAGCTCACACCCGGGACAGGGCAATGGCTACACCTTC,CASSHPGQGNGYTF
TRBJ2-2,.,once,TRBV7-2,TGTGCCAGCAGCCGTGTCGGGGGATGGAACACCGGGGAGCTGTTTTTT,CASSRVGGWNTGELFF
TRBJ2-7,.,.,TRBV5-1,TGCGCCAGCACGCCCGCTCCGGGCTCCTACGAGCAGTACTTC,CASTPAPGSYEQYF
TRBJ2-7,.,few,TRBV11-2,TGTGCCAGCAGCGAAGCCGGGACCCAAGGGGAGCAGTACTTC,CASSEAGTQGEQYF
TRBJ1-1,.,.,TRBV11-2,TGTGCCAGCAGCTTAGGAAGTAGCACCAACACTGAAGCTTTCTTT,CASSLGSSTNTEAFF
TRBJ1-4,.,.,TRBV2,TGTGCCAGCAGATTAAGACAGCAAAATGAAAAACTGTTTTTT,CASRLRQQNEKLFF
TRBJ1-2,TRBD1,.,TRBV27,TGTGCCAGCAGAATAGGGGGCGGTGGTGGCTACACCTTC,CASRIGGGGGYTF
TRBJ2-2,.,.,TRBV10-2,TGCGCCAGCAGGGACACCTACACCGGGGAGCTGTTTTTT,CASRDTYTGELFF
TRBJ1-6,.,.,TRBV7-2,TGTGCCAGCAGCTTAGAAGAGGGTAGATATTCACCCCTCCACTTT,CASSLEEGRYSPLHF
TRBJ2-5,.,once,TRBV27,TGTGCCAGCAGTTTATTGCAGGCTGGCGAGACCCAGTACTTC,CASSLLQAGETQYF
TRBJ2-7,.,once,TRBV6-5,TGTGCCAGCAGTTACGGAGGCGGGGACTACGAGCAGTACTTC,CASSYGGGDYEQYF
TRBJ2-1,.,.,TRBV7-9,TGTGCCAGCAGCCCGGTGGTTAACTCCTACAATGAGCAGTTCTTC,CASSPVVNSYNEQFF
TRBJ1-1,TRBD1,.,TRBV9,TGTGCCAGCAGCTCAAGTGCAAATCCGGACAGGGGTTCGACTGAAACTTTCTTT,CASSSSANPDRGSTETFF
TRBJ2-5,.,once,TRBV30,TGTGCCTGGAGTGGGGGGAGCGAGACCCAGTACTTC,CAWSGGSETQYF
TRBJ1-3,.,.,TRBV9,TGTGCCAGCAGCCCTTCTGGGGGCGGAAACACCATATATTTT,CASSPSGGGNTIYF
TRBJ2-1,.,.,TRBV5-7,TGTGCCAGCAGCTTGAGGACGGGTAAAGAGCAGTTCTTC,CASSLRTGKEQFF
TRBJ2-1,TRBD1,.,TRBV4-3,TGCGCCAGCAGCGAAGACAGGGGGCCCTACAATGAGCAGTTCTTC,CASSEDRGPYNEQFF
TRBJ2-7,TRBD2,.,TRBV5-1,TGCGCCAGCAGCCCGGGACTAGCCTTTACATTAGCGTACGAGCAGTACTTC,CASSPGLAFTLAYEQYF
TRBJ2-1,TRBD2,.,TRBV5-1,TGCGCCAGCAGTTCAGCGGGAGTCAATGAGCAGTTCTTC,CASSSAGVNEQFF
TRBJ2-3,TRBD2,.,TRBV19,TGTGCCAGTAGTATCGGACTAGCGGAGGCGCAGTATTTT,CASSIGLAEAQYF
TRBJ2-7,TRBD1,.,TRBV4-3,TGCGCCAGCAGCCAAGGGCAGGGGGTTTCCTACGAGCAGTACTTC,CASSQGQGVSYEQYF
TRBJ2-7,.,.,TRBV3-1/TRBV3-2,TGTGCCAGCAGTGGGGTCGTCGAGCAGTACTTC,CASSGVVEQYF
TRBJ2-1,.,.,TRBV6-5,TGTGCCAGCAGGGTGGGGGACACCTACAGAAATGAGCAGTTCTTC,CASRVGDTYRNEQFF
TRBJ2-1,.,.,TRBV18,TGTGCCAGCTCACCGGAGGTGGGACTTGGTGAGCAGTTCTTC,CASSPEVGLGEQFF
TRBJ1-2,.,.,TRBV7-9,TGTGCCAGCAGCTTATCTGGTCCAGGGCATCAGGGCTACACCTTC,CASSLSGPGHQGYTF
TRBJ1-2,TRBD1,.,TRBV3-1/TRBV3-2,TGTGCCAGCAGCCAAGCCGACAGGGTAGGCACGGGCTACACCTTC,CASSQADRVGTGYTF
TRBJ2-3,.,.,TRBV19,TGTGCCAGTACGGATGGACCCACAGATACGCAGTATTTT,CASTDGPTDTQYF
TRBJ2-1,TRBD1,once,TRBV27,TGTGCCAGCAGTCCAGGGGGTTCCTCCTACAATGAGCAGTTCTTC,CASSPGGSSYNEQFF
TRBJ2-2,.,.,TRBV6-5,TGTGCCAGCAAGGGGTGGAACACCGGGGAGCTGTTTTTT,CASKGWNTGELFF
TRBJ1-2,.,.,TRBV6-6,TGTGCCAGCAGGGCTCCCGATGGCTACACCTTC,CASRAPDGYTF
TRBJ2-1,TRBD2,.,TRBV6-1,TGTGCCAGCAGTGAATCAGGGACTAGCGGGGGATTCGATGAGCAGTTCTTC,CASSESGTSGGFDEQFF
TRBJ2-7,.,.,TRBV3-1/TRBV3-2,TGTGCCAGCAGCCAAAATCCAGGGGCCCACGAGCAGTACTTC,CASSQNPGAHEQYF
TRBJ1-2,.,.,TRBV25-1,TGTGCCAGCAGTGAATTAGGAGGTCACTATGGCTACACCTTC,CASSELGGHYGYTF
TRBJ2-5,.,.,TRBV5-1,TGCGCCAGCAGCCCGGGGGACTCCGACCAAGAGACCCAGTACTTC,CASSPGDSDQETQYF
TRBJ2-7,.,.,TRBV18,TGTGCCAGCTCACCAAGGCTGGGAGCCAACTCCTACGAGCAGTACTTC,CASSPRLGANSYEQYF
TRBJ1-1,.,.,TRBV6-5,TGTGCCAGCAGTTACTCGGCGTCCACTGAAGCTTTCTTT,CASSYSASTEAFF
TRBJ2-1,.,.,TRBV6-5,TGTGCCAGCAGTTACCGAAATCACAATGAGCAGTTCTTC,CASSYRNHNEQFF
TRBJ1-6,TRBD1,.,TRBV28,TGTGCCAGCAGTTTGTCTGACAGGGGGTATACCCCCTCTAATTCACCCCTCCACTTT,CASSLSDRGYTPSNSPLHF
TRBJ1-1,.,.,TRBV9,TGTGCCAGCAGCGCGCGGGACACTCAACTCATGAACACTGAAGCTTTCTTT,CASSARDTQLMNTEAFF
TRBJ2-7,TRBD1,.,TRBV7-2,TGTGCCAGCAGCGCATGGGGGGGACAGGGTCGCTACGAGCAGTACTTC,CASSAWGGQGRYEQYF
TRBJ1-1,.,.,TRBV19,TGTGCCAGTAGTATGGGGTACGGACAGAGGGCTTTCTTT,CASSMGYGQRAFF
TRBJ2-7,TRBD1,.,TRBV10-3,TGTGCCATCAGTCCAGGACAGGGGGCGAGCTCCTACGAGCAGTACTTC,CAISPGQGASSYEQYF
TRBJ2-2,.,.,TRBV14,TGTGCTAGCAGCCAAGTGGAGGGACCCAACACCGGGGAGCTGTTTTTT,CASSQVEGPNTGELFF
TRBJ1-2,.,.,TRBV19,TGTGCCAGTAGTACATTCTATGGCTACACCTTC,CASSTFYGYTF
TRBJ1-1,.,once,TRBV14,TGTGCCAGCAGCCAAGTCCTGAACACTGAAGCTTTCTTT,CASSQVLNTEAFF
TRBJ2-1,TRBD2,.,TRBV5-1,TGCGCCAGCAAGCTTCCAGCGGGAGGCGCGTATGAGCAGTTCTTC,CASKLPAGGAYEQFF
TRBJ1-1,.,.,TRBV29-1,TGCAGCGTTGACAGGCCGGGGGGGAACACTGAAGCTTTCTTT,CSVDRPGGNTEAFF
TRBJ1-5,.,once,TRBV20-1,TGCAGTGCTAGTTCAGGCAGGGGCAACAATCAGCCCCAGCATTTT,CSASSGRGNNQPQHF
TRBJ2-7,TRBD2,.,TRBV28,TGTGCCAGCAGTCTAGTGGGACTAGCGTCTGTCGAGCAGTACTTC,CASSLVGLASVEQYF